This record covers a single T cell receptor (beta chain). Its target is unknown. V lost 5 bases to trimming and J lost 5 bases, with 10 bases between them. Germline V gene data show CDR1 as LGHDT and CDR2 as YNNKEL (reference sequence). This CDR3 spans 13 amino acids. The protocol was immunoSEQ multiplex PCR, while the TCRdb copy is restricted to in-frame clones and leaves out a portion. This table has over 150,000 clones, roughly nine tenths appearing once. These data belong to a study of T cell responses to AZD1222 COVID-19 vaccine. Study-level background: The analysis combined second doses at about 4 or about 12 weeks.

Study findings and constraints: Most donors were white British, females outnumbered males, and clonal diversity was possibly underestimated. Spike as a whole was targeted by vaccine-associated CD4 TCRs, dominant at 160-218 and 743-854. Spike-specific TCR repertoires showed rising breadth and depth after two AZD1222 doses.

Sequenced here: peripheral blood, sampled on day 0 of AZD1222 vaccination. The receptor's source is an adult in good health. This sequence joins TRBV3-1 (or the pseudogene TRBV3-2) and TRBJ1-5; unclear D gene. The DNA of the CDR3 is TGTGCCAGCAGCGTCCAGCGGGATCAGCCCCAGCATTTT. Protein: CASSVQRDQPQHF.